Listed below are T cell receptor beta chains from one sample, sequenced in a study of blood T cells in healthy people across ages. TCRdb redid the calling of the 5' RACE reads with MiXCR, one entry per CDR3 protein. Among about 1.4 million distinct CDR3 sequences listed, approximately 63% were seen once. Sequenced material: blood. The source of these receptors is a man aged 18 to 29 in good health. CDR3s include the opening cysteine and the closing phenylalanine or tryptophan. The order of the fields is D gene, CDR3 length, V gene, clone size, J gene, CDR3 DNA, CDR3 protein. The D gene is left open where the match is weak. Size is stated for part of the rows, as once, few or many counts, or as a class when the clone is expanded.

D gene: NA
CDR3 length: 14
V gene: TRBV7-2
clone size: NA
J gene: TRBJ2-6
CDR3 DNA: TGTGCCAGCAGCTTAAGCACTGGGGCCAACGTCCTGACTTTC
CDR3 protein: CASSLSTGANVLTF

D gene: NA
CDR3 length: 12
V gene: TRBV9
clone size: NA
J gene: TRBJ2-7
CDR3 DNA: TGTGCCAGCAGCGCCACATCCGCCGAGCAGTACTTC
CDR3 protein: CASSATSAEQYF

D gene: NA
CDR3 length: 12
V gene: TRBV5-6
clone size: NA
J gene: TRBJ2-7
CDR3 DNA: TGTGCCAGTGGGGAGGCGTTCGATGAGCAGTACTTC
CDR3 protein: CASGEAFDEQYF

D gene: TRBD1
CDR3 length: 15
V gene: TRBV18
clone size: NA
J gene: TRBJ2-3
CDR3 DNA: TGTGCCAGCTCACCCCGGGACAGGGCGGCAGATACGCAGTATTTT
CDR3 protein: CASSPRDRAADTQYF

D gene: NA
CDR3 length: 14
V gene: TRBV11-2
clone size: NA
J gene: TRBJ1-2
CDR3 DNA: TGTGCCAGCAGCTTAGCCCCCGGGACTCGGGGCTACACCTTC
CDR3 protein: CASSLAPGTRGYTF

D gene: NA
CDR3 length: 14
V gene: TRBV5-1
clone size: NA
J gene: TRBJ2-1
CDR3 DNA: TGCGCCAGCAGCTTGTCGGACGGAACCTACGAGCAGTTCTTC
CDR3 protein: CASSLSDGTYEQFF

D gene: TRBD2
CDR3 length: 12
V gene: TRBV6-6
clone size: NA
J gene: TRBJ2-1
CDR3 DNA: TGTGCCAGCAGTTATGGACTAGCGGAGCAGTTCTTC
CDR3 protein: CASSYGLAEQFF

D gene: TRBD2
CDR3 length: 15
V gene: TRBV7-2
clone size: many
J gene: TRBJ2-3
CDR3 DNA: TGTGCCAGCAGCGCCCTAGCGGGTCCCACAGATACGCAGTATTTT
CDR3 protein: CASSALAGPTDTQYF

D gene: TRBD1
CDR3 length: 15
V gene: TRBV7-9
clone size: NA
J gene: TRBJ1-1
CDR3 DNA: TGTGCCAGTAGTGGTGGACAGGGGGCTAACACTGAAGCTTTCTTT
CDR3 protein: CASSGGQGANTEAFF

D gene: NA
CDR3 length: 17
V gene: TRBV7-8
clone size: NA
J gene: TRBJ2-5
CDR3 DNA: TGTGCCAGCAGCTTAGAGAGGTCAGCTGGGTACCAAGAGACCCAGTACTTC
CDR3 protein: CASSLERSAGYQETQYF

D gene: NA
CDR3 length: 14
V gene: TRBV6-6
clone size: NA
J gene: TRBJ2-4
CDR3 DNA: TGTGCCAGCAACCCGTCCGAAGCCAAAAACATTCAGTACTTC
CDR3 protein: CASNPSEAKNIQYF

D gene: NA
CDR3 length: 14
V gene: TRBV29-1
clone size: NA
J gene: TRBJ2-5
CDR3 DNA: TGCAGCGTTGAAGATCGGAACAGCCAAGAGACCCAGTACTTC
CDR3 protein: CSVEDRNSQETQYF

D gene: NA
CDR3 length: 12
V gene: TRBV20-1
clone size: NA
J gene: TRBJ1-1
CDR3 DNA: TGCAGTGCTAGACGCCCCCCCGCTGAAGCTTTCTTT
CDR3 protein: CSARRPPAEAFF

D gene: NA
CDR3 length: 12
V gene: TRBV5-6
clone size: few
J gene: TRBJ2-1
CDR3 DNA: TGTGCCAGCAGCTTGGGGGCCCGAGAGCAGTTCTTC
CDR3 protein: CASSLGAREQFF

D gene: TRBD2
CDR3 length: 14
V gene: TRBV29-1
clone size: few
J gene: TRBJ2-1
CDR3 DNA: TGCAGCGTTCCAAGCGGGATATTTAGTAATGAGCAGTTCTTC
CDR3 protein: CSVPSGIFSNEQFF

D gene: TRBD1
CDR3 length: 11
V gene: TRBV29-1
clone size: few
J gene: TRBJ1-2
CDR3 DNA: TGCAGCGTTCTGGGACAGAGGGGCTACACCTTC
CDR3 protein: CSVLGQRGYTF

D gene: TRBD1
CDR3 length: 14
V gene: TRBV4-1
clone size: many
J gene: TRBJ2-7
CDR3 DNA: TGCGCCAGCAGCCAGAACAGGGGATCATACGAGCAGTACTTC
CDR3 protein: CASSQNRGSYEQYF

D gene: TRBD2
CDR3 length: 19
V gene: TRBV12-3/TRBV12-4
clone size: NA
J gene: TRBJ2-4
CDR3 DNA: TGTGCCAGCAGCCCGCGAGGAGCGGGAGGGACCCTTGCCAAAAACATTCAGTACTTC
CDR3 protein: CASSPRGAGGTLAKNIQYF

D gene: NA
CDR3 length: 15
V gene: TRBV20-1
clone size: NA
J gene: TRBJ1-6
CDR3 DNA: TGCAGTGCCTCCCCTCCGGCGGTGGCTAATTCACCCCTCCACTTT
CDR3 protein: CSASPPAVANSPLHF

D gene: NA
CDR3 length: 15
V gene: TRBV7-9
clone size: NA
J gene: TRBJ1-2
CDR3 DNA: TGTGCCAGCAGCTTATCCCCGTTGGAATATTATGGCTACACCTTC
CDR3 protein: CASSLSPLEYYGYTF

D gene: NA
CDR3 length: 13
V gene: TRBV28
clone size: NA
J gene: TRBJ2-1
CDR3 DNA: TGTGCCACCTCGCAATACAACTACAATGGGCAGTTCTTC
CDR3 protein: CATSQYNYNGQFF

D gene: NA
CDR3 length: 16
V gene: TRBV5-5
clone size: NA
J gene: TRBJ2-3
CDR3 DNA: TGTGCCAGCAGCTTGGCAGGGCAGGCCTTAGGGGATACGCAGTATTTT
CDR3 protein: CASSLAGQALGDTQYF

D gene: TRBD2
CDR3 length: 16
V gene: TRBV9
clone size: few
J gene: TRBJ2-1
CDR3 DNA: TGTGCCAGCAGCGTAGACAGGACTAGCTCCTACAATGAGCAGTTCTTC
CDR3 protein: CASSVDRTSSYNEQFF

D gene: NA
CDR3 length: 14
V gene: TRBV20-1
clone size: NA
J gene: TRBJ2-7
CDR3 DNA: TGCAGTGCTAGAGACGGACAAGAAGTCTACGAGCAGTACTTC
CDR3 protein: CSARDGQEVYEQYF

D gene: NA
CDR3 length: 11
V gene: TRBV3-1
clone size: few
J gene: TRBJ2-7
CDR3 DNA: TGTGCCAGCAGCCACCTAGACGAGCAGTACTTC
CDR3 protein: CASSHLDEQYF

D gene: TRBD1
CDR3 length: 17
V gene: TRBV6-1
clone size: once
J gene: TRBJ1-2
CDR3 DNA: TGTGCCAGCAGTCCAACGACAGGGGAATCGGTTAACTATGGCTACACCTTC
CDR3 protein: CASSPTTGESVNYGYTF

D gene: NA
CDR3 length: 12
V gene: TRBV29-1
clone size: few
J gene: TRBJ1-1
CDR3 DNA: TGCAGCGTTGAAAGCGGGGCGGCTGAAGCTTTCTTT
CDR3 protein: CSVESGAAEAFF

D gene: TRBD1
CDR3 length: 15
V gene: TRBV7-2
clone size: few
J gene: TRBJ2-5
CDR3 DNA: TGTGCCAGCAGCTTCTCACGACAGGGATCCTATGAGCAGTACTTC
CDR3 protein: CASSFSRQGSYEQYF

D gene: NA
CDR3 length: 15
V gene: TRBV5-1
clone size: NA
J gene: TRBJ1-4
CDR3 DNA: TGCGCCAGCAGCTTGGCACCCGGAAGTCGTGAAAAACTGTTTTTT
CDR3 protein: CASSLAPGSREKLFF

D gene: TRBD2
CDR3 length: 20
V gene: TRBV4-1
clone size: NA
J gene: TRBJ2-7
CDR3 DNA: TGCGCCAGCAGCCAAGAATCGAGACCGGGACTAGCGGGAGTACGCTACGAGCAGTACTTC
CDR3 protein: CASSQESRPGLAGVRYEQYF

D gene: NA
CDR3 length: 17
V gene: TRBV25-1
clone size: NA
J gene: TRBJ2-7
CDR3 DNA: TGTGCCAGCAGTGAATGGGGCAGGGGGGACCGTGCCTACGAGCAGTACTTC
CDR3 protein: CASSEWGRGDRAYEQYF

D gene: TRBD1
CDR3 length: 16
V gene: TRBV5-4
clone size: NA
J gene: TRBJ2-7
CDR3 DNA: TGCGCCAGCAGCTTGGACTGGGACAGCCTCTCCTACGAGCAGTACTTC
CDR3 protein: CASSLDWDSLSYEQYF

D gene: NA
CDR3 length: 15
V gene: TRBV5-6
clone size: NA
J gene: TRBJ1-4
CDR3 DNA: TGTGCCAGCAGCCTGGGCGAGATCTCAGGTGAAAAACTGTTTTTT
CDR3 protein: CASSLGEISGEKLFF

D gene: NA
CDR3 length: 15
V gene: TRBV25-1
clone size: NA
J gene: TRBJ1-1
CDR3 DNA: TGTGCCAGCAGAGAAAACCGGGCAGCGAACACTGAAGCTTTCTTT
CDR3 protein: CASRENRAANTEAFF

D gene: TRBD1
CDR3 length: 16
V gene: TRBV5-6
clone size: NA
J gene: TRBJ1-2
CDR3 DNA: TGTGTCAGCAGACGCGGACAGGCGTCGCGGGGGGATGGCTACACCTTC
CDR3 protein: CVSRRGQASRGDGYTF

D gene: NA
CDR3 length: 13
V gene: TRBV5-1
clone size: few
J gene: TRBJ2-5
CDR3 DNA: TGCGCCAGCAGCTTGGATTGGCAAGAGACCCAGTACTTC
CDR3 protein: CASSLDWQETQYF

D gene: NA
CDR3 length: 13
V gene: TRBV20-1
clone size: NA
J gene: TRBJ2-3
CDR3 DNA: TGCAGTGCTAGCGGACAGCTGGCAGATACGCAGTATTTT
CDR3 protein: CSASGQLADTQYF

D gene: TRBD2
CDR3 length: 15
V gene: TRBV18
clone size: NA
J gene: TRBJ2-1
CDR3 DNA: TGTGCCAGCTCACTAGCGGGAGGTTCCGTAGGGGAGCAGTTCTTC
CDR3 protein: CASSLAGGSVGEQFF

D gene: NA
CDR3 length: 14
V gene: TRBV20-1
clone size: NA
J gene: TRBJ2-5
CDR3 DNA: TGCAGTGCCAGTGTTAGCGGTTGGCGAGAGACCCAGTACTTC
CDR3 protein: CSASVSGWRETQYF

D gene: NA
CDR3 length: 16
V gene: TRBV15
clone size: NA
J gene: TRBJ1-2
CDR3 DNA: TGTGCCACCAGCACCCCCGATGGCAGGGAGGACTATGGCTACACCTTC
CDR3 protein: CATSTPDGREDYGYTF

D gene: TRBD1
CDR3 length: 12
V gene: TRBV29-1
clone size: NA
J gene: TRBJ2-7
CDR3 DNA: TGCAGCGTTGAAGAGGCAGGGGGCGAGCAGTACTTC
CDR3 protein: CSVEEAGGEQYF

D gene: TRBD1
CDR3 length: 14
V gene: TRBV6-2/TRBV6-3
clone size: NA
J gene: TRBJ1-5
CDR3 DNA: TGTGCCAGCAGAGAAGGGACAGGGTATCAGCCCCAGCATTTT
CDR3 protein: CASREGTGYQPQHF

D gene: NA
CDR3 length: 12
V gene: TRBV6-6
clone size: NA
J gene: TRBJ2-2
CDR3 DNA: TGTGCCAGCAGCCCACCGAGGGAGGAGCTGTTTTTT
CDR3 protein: CASSPPREELFF

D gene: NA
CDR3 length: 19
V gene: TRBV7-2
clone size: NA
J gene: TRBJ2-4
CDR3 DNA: TGTGCCAGCAGCTTATATCTCAGTATATCCCTTTCAGCCAAAAACATTCAGTACTTC
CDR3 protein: CASSLYLSISLSAKNIQYF

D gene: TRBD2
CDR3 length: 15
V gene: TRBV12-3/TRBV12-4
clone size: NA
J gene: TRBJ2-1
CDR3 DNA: TGTGCCAGCAGTCGTAGCGGGGGGTTCTACAATGAGCAGTTCTTC
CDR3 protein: CASSRSGGFYNEQFF

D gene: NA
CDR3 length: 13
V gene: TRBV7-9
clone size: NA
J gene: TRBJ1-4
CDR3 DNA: TGTGCCAGCAGCGGCGAGGAGGGTGAAAAACTGTTTTTT
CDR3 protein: CASSGEEGEKLFF

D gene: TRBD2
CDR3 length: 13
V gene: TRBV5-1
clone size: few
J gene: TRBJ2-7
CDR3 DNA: TGCGCCAGCAGCCCCCAGCGGGAGTTCGAGCAGTACTTC
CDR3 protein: CASSPQREFEQYF

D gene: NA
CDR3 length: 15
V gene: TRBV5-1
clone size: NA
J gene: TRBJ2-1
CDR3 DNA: TGCGCCAGCAGCATTGGTCTTGAACCCAGGACCATCGCGTTCTTC
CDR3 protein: CASSIGLEPRTIAFF

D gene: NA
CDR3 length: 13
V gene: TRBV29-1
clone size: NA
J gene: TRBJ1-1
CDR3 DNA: TGCAGCGTTAATCAGGGCCCGAAAACTGAAGCTTTCTTT
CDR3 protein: CSVNQGPKTEAFF

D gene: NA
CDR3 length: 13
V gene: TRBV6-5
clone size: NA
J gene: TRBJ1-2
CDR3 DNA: TGTGCCACCTCACCCGGGGTTCTCTATGGCTACACCTTC
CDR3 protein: CATSPGVLYGYTF

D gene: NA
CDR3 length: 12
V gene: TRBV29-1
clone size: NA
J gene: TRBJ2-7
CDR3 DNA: TGCAGCGCGAGCCAACAGGGAGGCGAGCAGTACTTC
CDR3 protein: CSASQQGGEQYF

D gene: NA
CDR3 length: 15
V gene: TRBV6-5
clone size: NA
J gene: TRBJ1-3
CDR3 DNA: TGTGCCAGCAGTCCCACAGCCCCCAGGCGAACCACCATATATTTT
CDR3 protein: CASSPTAPRRTTIYF

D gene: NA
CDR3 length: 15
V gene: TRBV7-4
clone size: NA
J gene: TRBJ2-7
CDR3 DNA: TGTGCCAGCAGCTCGCGGACTCCGGGACCTTACGAGCAGTACTTC
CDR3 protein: CASSSRTPGPYEQYF

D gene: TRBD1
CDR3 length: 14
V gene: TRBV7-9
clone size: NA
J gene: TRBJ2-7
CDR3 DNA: TGTGCCAGCAGCACGACAGGGAACTACTACGAGCAGTACTTC
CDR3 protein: CASSTTGNYYEQYF

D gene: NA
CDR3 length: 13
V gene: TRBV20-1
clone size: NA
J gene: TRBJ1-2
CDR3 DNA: TGCAGTGCTATCGAGTCAGGGGCTCATGGCTACACCTTC
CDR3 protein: CSAIESGAHGYTF